A single sample is the source of the 17 T cell receptor beta chains below, sequenced in a study of control samples from healthy donors and cancer patients. Assay: immunoSEQ multiplex PCR; the TCRdb copy retains only in-frame clones and omits some. The sample includes 70,000 or so clones, 75% to 90% seen only once; the top ten take approximately 2.8%. The sequencing sample was made of PBMCs. All receptors come from a woman in her forties or fifties with lung cancer.

The chain couples TRBV3-1 (or the pseudogene TRBV3-2) to TRBJ1-5; tentative D call: TRBD1 (5 bases). The germline V gene encodes CDR1 LGHDT and CDR2 YNNKEL (reference sequence). Trimming cost V 5 bases and J 0 bases, with 14 bases left between them. The CDR3 consists of 16 residues. The CDR3: CASSVKGDSSNQPQHF. DNA for the CDR3: TGTGCCAGCAGCGTAAAAGGGGACTCTAGCAATCAGCCCCAGCATTTT.

V is TRBV3-1 (or the pseudogene TRBV3-2) and J is TRBJ2-1, with D possibly matching TRBD2 (6 bases). Trimming took off 3 bases at V and 7 bases at J, with 13 bases between the two ends. CDR1 and CDR2 (germline): LGHDT, YNNKEL (reference sequence). CDR3 length equals 14 residues. CDR3 region: CASSQIDGGNEQFF. CDR3 nucleotides: TGTGCCAGCAGCCAGATCGACGGGGGTAATGAGCAGTTCTTC.

The chain carries TRBV21-1 and TRBJ1-3. TRBV21-1 is marked as a pseudogene. The CDR3 is made up of 18 amino acids. CDR3: CASIWLRGPQSSGNTIYF. Written as DNA, the CDR3 is TGTGCCAGCATATGGCTGCGGGGGCCCCAAAGCTCTGGAAACACCATATATTTT.

The V gene is TRBV6-6, the J gene TRBJ2-7; D call uncertain. Germline values: CDR1 MNHNY, CDR2 SVGAGI (reference sequence). V was clipped by 1 base and J by 0 bases, with 7 bases between them. The CDR3 length is 14 residues. In DNA form, the CDR3 reads TGTGCCAGCAGTTACTTTAGAGACTCCTACGAGCAGTACTTC. Translation: CASSYFRDSYEQYF.

J is TRBJ1-2 and V is TRBV19, with no clear D. Germline V gene lookup returns CDR1 LNHDA and CDR2 SQIVND (reference sequence). CDR3 length equals 13 residues. V lost 1 base and J lost 0, with 3 bases in between. The DNA for the CDR3 is TGTGCCAGTAGTATAGCATCTAACTATGGCTACACCTTC. It translates to CASSIASNYGYTF.

The count of this clone is one. The chain has TRBV28 and TRBJ1-2, with D uncertain. The CDR3 extends over 13 amino acids. In germline, CDR1 is MDHEN, CDR2 SYDVKM. Trimming removed 2 bases at V and 4 bases at J, with 8 bases between. The CDR3 sequence: CASSLQAPYGYTF. CDR3 DNA sequence: TGTGCCAGCAGTTTACAGGCACCCTATGGCTACACCTTC.

This chain joins TRBV9 and TRBJ1-3, with 7 bases that match TRBD1. V was clipped by 4 bases and J by 3 bases; unmatched bases: 10. This CDR3 region has 16 residues. Germline V CDR1 and CDR2: SGDLS, YYNGEE. CDR3 sequence reads: CASSPQQDRFGNTIYF. For the CDR3, the DNA is TGTGCCAGCAGCCCACAACAGGACAGGTTTGGAAACACCATATATTTT.

The V call is TRBV20-1, the J call TRBJ1-2; D not certain. This CDR3 spans 11 amino acids. Per the germline V gene, CDR1 is DFQATT and CDR2 is SNEGSKA (reference sequence). The ends were cut back, 3 bases at V and 4 bases at J, with 6 bases in the middle. The CDR3 DNA is TGCAGTGCTAGTGGCCTCTATGGCTACACCTTC. Protein sequence: CSASGLYGYTF.

This chain joins TRBV5-1 and TRBJ2-2; D may be TRBD2 (6 bases). The V gene lost 0 bases and the J gene lost 2 bases, with 8 bases spanning the gap. Germline V gene sequence: CDR1 SGHRS, CDR2 YFSETQ. The CDR3 runs 15 residues. In DNA, the CDR3 is TGCGCCAGCAGCTTGGTGGAGGGCAACACCGGGGAGCTGTTTTTT. Protein product: CASSLVEGNTGELFF. Complete variable domain (other parts from reference TRBV5-1 and TRBJ2-2): KAGVTQTPRYLIKTRGQQVTLSCSPISGHRSVSWYQQTPGQGLQFLFEYFSETQRNKGNFPGRFSGRQFSNSRSEMNVSTLELGDSALYLCASSLVEGNTGELFFGEGSRLTVL.

The chain has TRBV7-2 and TRBJ1-2; D perhaps matches TRBD1 (5 bases). Germline CDR1 is SGHTA and CDR2 is FQGNSA. With 6 bases removed from V and 4 bases from J, the gap between germline ends came to 15 bases. The CDR3 totals 14 residues. The CDR3, as DNA: TGTGCCAGCAGTGCTCAGGGAGAGGGCTATGGCTACACCTTC. The encoded protein is CASSAQGEGYGYTF.

V gene TRBV6-2 or TRBV6-3 combines with J gene TRBJ2-7; D might be TRBD1 or TRBD2, each matching 5 bases. Germline CDR1 reads MNHEY; CDR2 reads SVGEGT. This CDR3 spans 16 amino acids. Between the trimmed V and J ends, which lost 2 bases and 4 bases, there was a span of 18 bases. CDR3 residues: CASSYETGLGEYEQYF. CDR3 DNA sequence: TGTGCCAGCAGTTACGAAACAGGACTTGGGGAATACGAGCAGTACTTC.

V gene TRBV19 combines with J gene TRBJ1-1, with D perhaps matching TRBD1 (5 bases). Germline CDR1 LNHDA, CDR2 SQIVND (reference sequence). Trimming pared 5 bases from V and 0 bases from J, leaving 13 bases between. The CDR3 is 15 residues long. The CDR3 DNA is TGTGCCAGTAGTGCCAGGGTTACCATGAACACTGAAGCTTTCTTT. Translating gives CASSARVTMNTEAFF.

The chain is built from TRBV4-3 and TRBJ2-7; tentative D call: TRBD1 (6 bases). Trimming took off 0 bases at V and 0 bases at J, with 12 bases between the two ends. The CDR3 is 16 amino acids. Looked up from germline, CDR1 is LGHNA and CDR2 is YSLEER. The CDR3 loop reads CASSQDYTGSSYEQYF. As DNA, the CDR3 is TGCGCCAGCAGCCAAGATTATACAGGGAGCTCCTACGAGCAGTACTTC.

V usage is TRBV12-5 and J usage is TRBJ1-1, with D possibly being TRBD1 (6 bases). The germline V and J ends were trimmed by 5 bases and 5 bases, with 15 bases remaining between them. This CDR3 spans 14 amino acids. In germline, CDR1 is LGHNT, CDR2 FRNRAP. The CDR3 region has the DNA TGTGCTAGTGGTCCCCGATCGGACAGAACTGAAGCTTTCTTT. This encodes CASGPRSDRTEAFF.

This clone was picked up one time. The chain uses TRBV4-1 and TRBJ1-1, with unresolved D. Germline assignment: CDR1 MGHRA and CDR2 YSYEKL. The length of the CDR3 is 12 residues. V lost 0 bases to trimming and J lost 7 bases, with 6 bases between them. CDR3 sequence reads: CASSQDSFEAFF. CDR3 bases: TGCGCCAGCAGCCAAGATAGTTTTGAAGCTTTCTTT.

This clone was seen more than once but under ten times. The chain employs TRBV3-1 (or the pseudogene TRBV3-2) and TRBJ1-3, with a possible D match to TRBD1 (5 bases). The V gene's germline CDR1 is LGHDT and CDR2 YNNKEL (reference sequence). The CDR3 consists of 17 residues. V lost 3 bases to trimming and J lost 3 bases, with 18 bases between them. The CDR3 loop is CASSQPSTQGGGNTIYF. CDR3 in DNA: TGTGCCAGCAGCCAGCCCTCAACCCAGGGTGGTGGAAACACCATATATTTT.

This clone was observed once. Other nucleotide sequences from this sample produce the same CDR3. The chain couples TRBV20-1 to TRBJ1-5; unclear D gene. The CDR3 loop spans 12 amino acids. From germline, CDR1 is DFQATT and CDR2 SNEGSKA (reference sequence). V was trimmed by 3 bases and J by 4 bases, leaving 7 bases between them. The CDR3 DNA follows: TGCAGTGCTAGTCGTGGGAATCAGCCCCAGCATTTT. Translated: CSASRGNQPQHF.